This entry concerns a single T cell receptor beta chain. The junction does not match germline at one end; this may be a read error. TRAV- and TRBV-specific primers, spanning alpha and beta chains, primed first-strand cDNA. The authors ran around 20 PCR cycles to amplify TCRs with a constant-region primer and V-primer adapter. In vitro transcription amplified isolated mRNA. TCRdb re-derived calls from the reads in MiXCR, one entry per CDR3 protein. The table lists tens of thousands of distinct CDR3 sequences, more than 25% of them singletons. The data are from a study of low-dose radiotherapy and immunotherapy resistance in tumors. Across the study: Treatment of Cohort 2 consisted of 1 Gy per fraction every two weeks, amounting to 13 Gy over 26 weeks. Patients took 300 mg oral aspirin daily for four cycles from cycle 1 day 1.

This sample's time point: before trial treatment. The CDR3 has 16 residues. CDR1 and CDR2 (germline): LGHNA, YNFKEQ. This clonotype originated in a male donor with rectosigmoid adenocarcinoma. This sequence joins TRBV4-2 and TRBJ2-1; TRBD2 matches at 9 bases. The material was PBMCs, obtained before treatment. CDR3 bases: TGTGACAGCGGCCAAGGGGGGCTAGCGGGATACAATGAGCAGTTCTTC. Protein product: CDSGQGGLAGYNEQFF.